Below, one TCR beta chain is given with its context. This clonotype was recorded at least ten times. Its antigen remains undetermined. Per-base qualities were not stored, and no clone one base away is much larger. The record originates from a study of Graves' ophthalmopathy and Graves' hyperthyroidism (dated by TCRdb to the late 2010s). Looking at the study overall: Peripheral blood was collected before any treatment was given, at the time of initial diagnosis. The study used TCR beta repertoire signatures to distinguish Graves' ophthalmopathy from Graves' hyperthyroidism and to predict progression to ophthalmopathy. In total, over 130 blood samples were TCR-sequenced: 43 ophthalmopathy, roughly 77 hyperthyroidism and approximately 17 hyperthyroidism-to-ophthalmopathy patients. To explore V-J signatures that separate ophthalmopathy from hyperthyroidism, a discovery set of about a hundred patients was enrolled, consisting of roughly 45 with ophthalmopathy and around 57 with stable hyperthyroidism. For independent validation, a separate cohort was made up of fewer than 20 hyperthyroidism patients plus 17 patients who later progressed from hyperthyroidism to ophthalmopathy. In a handful of hyperthyroidism patients, the T-cell repertoire of thyroid tissue was compared with the T-cell repertoire of blood. Following sample collection, hyperthyroidism patients were given methimazole at a starting dose of 30 mg daily, and ophthalmopathy patients were given high-dose intravenous methylprednisolone.

For repertoire sequencing, TCR beta CDR3 regions were amplified from RNA transcripts. A first-round RT-PCR used HTBI primers with the Qiagen OneStep RT-PCR kit, followed by a second-round multiplex PCR, size selection and purification. Sequencing of the libraries was carried out on an Illumina HiSeq2000 in paired-end mode with 100 bp reads. In the original analysis: SOAPnuke was used to process the reads, removing any read that contained adapters or uncalled bases, had a mean Phred below 15, or lacked an exact match to the constant primer or identifier. High-quality paired reads were merged with COPE v1.2.5. Each unique nucleotide sequence was defined as a clonotype, and clonotypes were aligned to IMGT TRB V, D and J references with MiTCR v1.1. The analysis was limited to V-J combinations with a frequency above 0.0001, which together covered 99.2% of the repertoires. A TCR clonal expansion and chaos score per V-J combination was defined as the ratio of F50 clonal expansion to chaos observed in the TCRdist matrix. Welch's t-statistics and random forest were used to reduce the features to 10 to 15 V-J combinations, which were then used as input to a naive Bayes classifier. The similarity between thyroid and blood repertoires was quantified using the Morisita-Horn index. The public sequencing data were trimmed at Q25 with fastp and processed into clonotypes with MiXCR by TCRdb, which kept only in-frame beta chains. Rows with one shared CDR3 protein collapse into an entry with the most common genes and DNA. These V and J calls rely on TCRdb rather than the paper's analysis. The sample records a few hundred thousand distinct CDR3 sequences, 17% of which are singletons. The ten largest account for over 9% of the sample.

What the study reported, not specific to this receptor: Most expanded thyroid clonotypes with frequency above 0.001 were also detected in blood, suggesting blood repertoires may reflect the thyroid immune response. In validation, the model predicted ophthalmopathy progression with about 64% sensitivity and about 73% specificity; approximately 12 predicted patients were CT-confirmed with GO in a median of approximately 6.5 months. In cross-validation, the 13-signature model distinguished ophthalmopathy from stable hyperthyroidism with less than 90% sensitivity and about 81% specificity, while in the test set the corresponding values were approximately 80% and 75%. No statistical method was used to predetermine the sample size, and group allocation was not hidden from the investigators.

Looking up the germline V gene (reference sequence) yields CDR1 MNHEY and CDR2 SMNVEV. The CDR3, from cysteine to phenylalanine, totals 17 residues. The CDR3 DNA has 51 bases and is translated from base 1. V was cut back by 2 bases and J by 1 base, leaving a gap of 17 bases between them. The ophthalmopathy patients had moderately to severely active disease, with a Clinical Activity Score of 3 or higher, a NOSPECS grade of 4 or higher, and a disease duration of less than 3 months. Patients with other autoimmune diseases, uncontrolled infections, pregnancy or lactation were excluded from the study. Diagnosis relied on clinical symptoms, serum thyroxine, TRAb, thyroid ultrasound and orbital computed tomography. Using Ficoll-Paque density gradient centrifugation, PBMCs were isolated from 8.5 to 10 ml of fresh peripheral blood. Total RNA was extracted using Trizol reagent, and RNA quality was checked on an Agilent 2100 Bioanalyzer.

The TCR originated in an adult man with Graves' ophthalmopathy. The sample comprised peripheral blood. This sequence uses TRBV27 and TRBJ1-2; a tentative D match to TRBD1 spans 6 bases. The CDR3 in this case is CASSLRQTGSDNYGYTF. The bases read TGTGCCAGCAGTTTACGACAAACAGGGAGTGATAACTATGGCTACACCTTC.